This T cell receptor (beta chain) was sequenced during a study of OX40 agonist ivuxolimab in advanced cancers. Measured with immunoSEQ multiplex PCR; TCRdb has only the in-frame clones, and not every one. The sample includes some 23,000 clones, around three quarters of them seen just once. This clone was seen only a few times. Germline CDR1 is LNHDA and CDR2 is SQIVND (reference sequence). Trimming cost V 4 bases and J 5 bases; bases outside gene matches: 5. The CDR3 length is 14 residues. The sample was CD4+ or CD8+ T cells sorted from blood, taken in a trial of the OX40 agonist ivuxolimab. The chain recombines TRBV19 with TRBJ2-3; 8 bases fit TRBD1. The TCR comes from an adult with an advanced solid tumor such as melanoma, head and neck, liver or kidney cancer. This CDR3 reads CASSKTGVIDTQYF. CDR3 DNA: TGTGCCAGTAGTAAGACAGGGGTTATAGATACGCAGTATTTT.